This TCR beta chain was retrieved from a study of blood T cell repertoires in COVID-19. Overall study context: COVID-19 samples from acute and convalescent phases originated in the United States, Italy and Spain. From T cells, B-cell-depleted T cells, or PBMCs came the material, which was cDNA or gDNA.

TCRdb keeps only in-frame clones here, not all; method: immunoSEQ multiplex PCR. Of around 270,000 clones in the sample, roughly 84% were seen once. CDR3 length: 13 amino acids. Looked up from germline, CDR1 is SGHAT and CDR2 is FQNNGV. Trimming shortened V by 4 bases and J by 6 bases, and 9 bases separated the two germline ends. Specimen: peripheral blood. The V call is TRBV11-2, the J call TRBJ2-2; TRBD1 is a possible D gene (6 bases). The receptor's source is a woman between 40 and 50 years old who had recovered from COVID-19. The CDR3 here is CASSSGVSGELFF. CDR3 nucleotide sequence: TGTGCCAGCAGCTCAGGGGTTTCCGGGGAGCTGTTTTTT. Combining the CDR3 with reference TRBV11-2 and TRBJ2-2 gives the whole variable domain EAGVAQSPRYKIIEKRQSVAFWCNPISGHATLYWYQQILGQGPKLLIQFQNNGVVDDSQLPKDRFSAERLKGVDSTLKIQPAKLEDSAVYLCASSSGVSGELFFGEGSRLTVL.